A selection of T cell receptor beta chains follows, all from one sample in a study of T cells after posttransplantation cyclophosphamide. TCRdb's copy holds only in-frame clones and misses some; the assay was immunoSEQ multiplex PCR. The repertoire consists of about 25,000 clones, none detected only once. Sequencing used PBMCs. These receptor sequences come from a man between 45 and 60 years old in good health, CMV-negative, and a related stem cell transplant donor. The CDR3 runs from the conserved cysteine through the conserved F or W. The D gene is left open where the match is weak. Only part of the rows carry a size: once, few, many, or a class if the clone is expanded.

d_gene	abundance	j_gene	v_gene	CDR3nt	CDR3aa
TRBD1	many	TRBJ1-5	TRBV18	TGTGCCAGCTCCGGGACAGGGGGCTCGAGGAGCAATCAGCCCCAGCATTTT	CASSGTGGSRSNQPQHF
TRBD1	.	TRBJ1-4	TRBV6-5	TGTGCCAGCAGTGGACGGGACAGGTTTAATGAAAAACTGTTTTTT	CASSGRDRFNEKLFF
TRBD1	many	TRBJ1-2	TRBV27	TGTGCCAGCAGTAGAGACAGGGGGACTCTCTATGGCTACACCTTC	CASSRDRGTLYGYTF
.	many	TRBJ2-7	TRBV10-1	TGCGCCAGCAGTGACACTTTCTACGAGCAGTACTTC	CASSDTFYEQYF
TRBD2	many	TRBJ2-7	TRBV18	TGTGCCAGCTCACCCCGGACTAGCGGGAGCTACTACGAGCAGTACTTC	CASSPRTSGSYYEQYF
TRBD2	many	TRBJ2-5	TRBV5-1	TGCGCCAGCAGCTTGGTAGCTAGCGGGGCGGAGACCCAGTACTTC	CASSLVASGAETQYF
TRBD1	many	TRBJ1-1	TRBV6-5	TGTGCCAGCAGTTGGGACAGCATCACTGAAGCTTTCTTT	CASSWDSITEAFF
TRBD2	many	TRBJ2-3	TRBV6-4	TGTGCCAGCAGTGCCGGGACTACCACAGATACGCAGTATTTT	CASSAGTTTDTQYF
TRBD1	many	TRBJ1-2	TRBV2	TGTGCCAGCAGAGACAGGGGCCGTGGCTACACCTTC	CASRDRGRGYTF
.	many	TRBJ1-5	TRBV28	TGTGCCAGCAGTTTTGGGATCAGGGGCCGCAATCAGCCCCAGCATTTT	CASSFGIRGRNQPQHF